Listed below are T cell receptor beta chains from one sample, sequenced in a study of OX40 agonist ivuxolimab in advanced cancers. Measured with immunoSEQ multiplex PCR; TCRdb has only the in-frame clones, and not every one. The sample holds tens of thousands of clones, around 80% seen once. Material: CD4+ or CD8+ T cells sorted from blood, obtained in a trial of the OX40 agonist ivuxolimab. These receptors all come from an adult with an advanced solid tumor such as melanoma, head and neck, liver or kidney cancer. CDR3s include the opening cysteine and the closing phenylalanine or tryptophan. A D gene is named only where the DNA matches it firmly. Size is stated for part of the rows, as once, few or many counts, or as a class when the clone is expanded.

v_call	d_call	j_call	clone_size	cdr3_aa	cdr3_nt
TRBV30	.	TRBJ2-7	.	CAWSVGGWGQQYF	TGTGCCTGGAGTGTAGGTGGATGGGGCCAGCAGTACTTC
TRBV5-4	.	TRBJ1-2	.	CASSPRGGSYGYTF	TGTGCCAGCAGCCCCCGGGGGGGATCCTATGGCTACACCTTC
TRBV11-2	TRBD1	TRBJ1-4	.	CASSGSSTGDLNEKLFF	TGTGCCAGCAGCGGATCGTCAACAGGGGACCTTAATGAAAAACTGTTTTTT
TRBV5-8	TRBD1	TRBJ2-3	once	CASSLPVTGLTDTQYF	TGTGCCAGCAGCTTGCCCGTGACAGGGTTGACAGATACGCAGTATTTT
TRBV29-1	TRBD2	TRBJ2-5	.	CSVESLGGRLDAEETQYF	TGCAGCGTTGAGTCCCTGGGGGGGAGGCTCGACGCGGAAGAGACCCAGTACTTC
TRBV7-9	.	TRBJ1-2	.	CASSPSNKDGYTF	TGTGCCAGCAGCCCCTCAAACAAAGATGGCTACACCTTC
TRBV5-6	.	TRBJ1-2	.	CASSLVRITYGYTF	TGTGCCAGCAGCTTGGTACGGATTACCTATGGCTACACCTTC
TRBV5-6	.	TRBJ1-2	few	CASGGSEGYTF	TGTGCCAGCGGAGGATCCGAGGGCTACACCTTC
TRBV7-7	.	TRBJ1-5	few	CASSPALNQPQHF	TGTGCTAGCAGCCCAGCCCTAAATCAGCCCCAGCATTTT
TRBV27	.	TRBJ1-2	few	CASSIYWGSNYGYTF	TGTGCCAGCAGTATCTACTGGGGCTCTAACTATGGCTACACCTTC
TRBV9	.	TRBJ2-3	medium-sized	CASSSATFGDTQYF	TGTGCCAGCAGCTCCGCGACCTTCGGGGATACGCAGTATTTT
TRBV7-6	.	TRBJ2-7	.	CASSLAKGPGEQYF	TGTGCCAGCAGCTTAGCGAAAGGACCAGGGGAGCAGTACTTC
TRBV9	.	TRBJ2-3	.	CASSFGTTSTDTQYF	TGTGCCAGCAGCTTCGGGACGACTAGCACAGATACGCAGTATTTT
TRBV5-1	TRBD2	TRBJ2-5	.	CASSPGLADQETQYF	TGCGCCAGCAGCCCGGGACTAGCGGACCAAGAGACCCAGTACTTC
TRBV9	.	TRBJ1-3	.	CASSVGQTGNTIYF	TGTGCCAGCAGCGTAGGCCAAACTGGAAACACCATATATTTT
TRBV27	.	TRBJ2-1	few	CASSGGWGINEQFF	TGTGCCAGCAGTGGAGGCTGGGGGATCAATGAGCAGTTCTTC
TRBV4-3	.	TRBJ2-3	.	CASSQSIGADTQYF	TGCGCCAGCAGCCAATCTATAGGAGCAGATACGCAGTATTTT
TRBV19	.	TRBJ2-3	.	CASSISGESTDTQYF	TGTGCCAGTAGTATATCAGGGGAGAGCACAGATACGCAGTATTTT
TRBV27	TRBD2	TRBJ2-2	.	CASSLISSGRENTGELFF	TGTGCCAGCAGTTTAATCTCTAGCGGGAGGGAGAACACCGGGGAGCTGTTTTTT
TRBV19	.	TRBJ1-2	.	CASIRSGDINYGYTF	TGTGCCAGTATTAGGTCCGGAGACATTAACTATGGCTACACCTTC
TRBV5-6	TRBD2	TRBJ2-3	.	CASSSGTSGPREYF	TGTGCCAGCAGCTCCGGGACTAGCGGGCCTCGGGAGTATTTT
TRBV13	.	TRBJ1-1	.	CASSLGAANTEAFF	TGTGCCAGCAGCTTGGGGGCAGCCAACACTGAAGCTTTCTTT